The present T cell receptor beta chain was sequenced within a study of blood T cells in healthy people across ages. As for the study in general: There was about one barcoded beta molecule captured by template switching per two T cells.

The CDR3 has 14 amino acids. Germline V gene data show CDR1 as MNHEY and CDR2 as SVGAGI. Using a J-beta primer mix together with a sample-barcoded 5' primer, a second PCR was run for roughly 6 to 12 cycles. Every single cDNA molecule received a tag from a template-switch adaptor with 12 random nucleotides. TCRdb itself ran the 5' RACE reads through MiXCR, one entry per CDR3 protein. The sample consists of about 1.1 million distinct CDR3 sequences, around two fifths of them appearing once. Overall study findings and caveats: As age increased, TCR beta diversity per million T cells fell in a roughly linear fashion.

Roughly 9.5 milliliters of peripheral blood were drawn from each donor into EDTA-treated tubes. A word on this clonotype: Its specificity is not known.

The rearrangement uses TRBV6-5 and TRBJ2-1; perhaps TRBD2 as D (5 bases). The J call may not be correct, given that the DNA end is closer to TRBJ2-7. The sequenced sample consisted of blood. This TCR was sampled from a man aged 18 to 30 in good health. The CDR3, as DNA: TGTGCCAGCAGTTACGCGAGGGTCTACAATGAGCAGTACTTC. This translates into CASSYARVYNEQYF.